Included here is one TCR beta chain sequence, with context. Its specific antigen is unknown. Per-base qualities were not stored, and no clone one base away is much larger. This sample stems from a study of identical twins (dated by TCRdb to 2016 to 2017). General notes on the study: To test whether fetal clonotypes persist, this study deep-sequenced TCR alpha and beta repertoires from monozygotic twins, from unrelated adults of various ages, and from cord blood. Replicate twin experiments were performed at different times using different library preparation protocols to rule out contamination. The study at large found these results: In beta out-of-frame sequences, excess twin sharing was weaker, because having fewer shared sequences lowered the signal-to-noise ratio. Abundant cord blood beta clonotypes carried fewer insertions; young adult naive repertoires showed a weaker similar trend, while memory repertoires showed none. Conclusions relied on cross-sectional statistical analysis, since the same donors could not be followed over many years. Compared with coincidental sharing between unrelated individuals, an excess of low generation-probability sequences was observed among out-of-frame TCR alpha sequences shared between twins. In monozygotic twins, out-of-frame TCR alpha sharing was systematically underestimated by recombination models, although the models agreed with sharing between unrelated individuals. Invariant T cells such as MAIT and iNKT could partly confound zero-insertion analyses, though diverse VJ usage argued against this for most clonotypes.

The library was prepared using 5' RACE. TCRdb shows the sequencer as Illumina HiSeq 2000. Template switching added a universal primer binding site, and the final cDNA carried a unique molecular identifier that allowed TCR cDNA molecules to be counted accurately. First-strand cDNA for TCR alpha and beta chains was synthesized from specific primers in the conserved constant-segment region. To control for contamination, every cDNA library was double barcoded, receiving both a SMART-Mk sample barcode and Illumina barcodes. Two successive PCR steps introduced TruSeq adapter sequences along with Illumina sample barcodes. Sequencing of the TCR alpha and beta cDNA libraries was done on the Illumina HiSeq platform using custom primers. In the paper's pipeline: MiGEC was used to process raw reads and extract unique molecular identifiers, and MiXCR was used to find CDR3 positions. For each individual, recombination models were inferred using an EM algorithm with the repgenHMM and IGoR tools. The tcR package in R was used for shared clonotype analysis, with sharing normalized by the product of cloneset sizes. Out-of-frame nonproductive sequences were analyzed to study raw recombination free of thymic and clonal selection effects. TCRdb handled the public reads itself, with Q25 trimming in fastp and clone calling in MiXCR, and kept productive beta chains. Identical CDR3 proteins give one entry, which carries the most common genes and DNA. The V and J calls reflect TCRdb's pipeline rather than the authors' work. The sample records 1.5 million to 2 million distinct CDR3 sequences, around 33% of which are singletons. Of the sample, about 0.3% is held by the ten largest clones.

Reading the germline V gene (reference sequence) gives CDR1 DFQATT and CDR2 SNEGSKA. The CDR3, cysteine through phenylalanine, is 15 amino acids long. Left in the record is the CDR3 DNA by itself, 45 bases read in frame from the first base. Relative to germline, V is missing 6 bases and J is missing 9 bases, with 11 bases of the junction outside any gene match. Every donor was a healthy Caucasian. The chain is encoded by TRBV20-1 joined to TRBJ2-7; the central 16 bases match TRBD2. The sequence was obtained from a newborn girl in good health. Sequences were obtained from cord blood. CDR3 sequence: CSAPGTSGGALAQYF. The nucleotides read TGCAGTGCCCCCGGGACTAGCGGGGGGGCCCTCGCGCAGTACTTC.